Below are 20 T cell receptor beta chains sequenced from a single sample in a study of T cell responses to AZD1222 COVID-19 vaccine. The assay was immunoSEQ multiplex PCR, and TCRdb's table has in-frame clones only and misses some. The sample lists over 100,000 clones, around nine tenths occurring once. This specimen consisted of peripheral blood, obtained on day 0 of AZD1222 vaccination. These receptors were obtained from an adult in good health.

The chain links TRBV4-2 to TRBJ2-1; TRBD2 matches 13 bases. This CDR3 contains 15 residues. CDR1 is LGHNA, CDR2 YNFKEQ, per germline. Losses at the gene ends were 0 bases for V and 7 bases for J; bases not matched to a gene: 0. The DNA of the CDR3 is TGTGCCAGCAGCCAAGAGACTAGCGGGAGGAATGAGCAGTTCTTC. Protein sequence: CASSQETSGRNEQFF.

V is TRBV2 and J is TRBJ2-3; 10 bases line up with TRBD2. CDR1 is SNHLY and CDR2 is FYNNEI in the germline V gene. This CDR3 comprises 13 residues. The V segment lost 7 bases and the J segment 12 bases; nucleotides outside the gene matches: 10. CDR3 loop: CASTLGLAAIQYF. The CDR3, as DNA: TGTGCCAGCACTTTAGGACTAGCGGCCATACAGTATTTT.

CDR3 protein: CASSLGAAGEQYV. The CDR3, as DNA: TGCGCCAGCAGCTTGGGGGCAGCGGGGGAGCAGTACGTC. The V gene is TRBV5-1, the J gene TRBJ2-7; 7 bases are shared with TRBD2. The CDR3 is made up of 13 amino acids. The germline V gene encodes CDR1 SGHRS and CDR2 YFSETQ. V lost 0 bases, J lost 7 bases, and 4 bases stayed unmatched.

In DNA form, the CDR3 reads TGTGCCAGCAGTTTCCGGCATTCACCCCTCCACTTT. Translating it yields CASSFRHSPLHF. This rearrangement joins TRBV27 to TRBJ1-6, with unresolved D. This CDR3 region has 12 residues. The V gene lost 3 bases and the J gene lost 8 bases, with 5 bases spanning the gap. The germline V gene has CDR1 MNHEY and CDR2 SMNVEV (reference sequence).

CDR3 nucleotides: TGCAGCGTTATCAGGGGTACGACTGAAGCTTTCTTT. Encoded protein: CSVIRGTTEAFF. V usage is TRBV29-1 and J usage is TRBJ1-1; a possible D gene is TRBD1 (6 bases). The germline V gene has CDR1 SQVTM and CDR2 ANQGSEA. V shed 5 bases and J shed 5 bases, with 12 bases lying between them. The CDR3 length is 12 residues. Full variable domain (rest looked up from reference TRBV29-1 and TRBJ1-1): SAVISQKPSRDICQRGTSLTIQCQVDSQVTMMFWYRQQPGQSLTLIATANQGSEATYESGFVIDKFPISRPNLTFSTLTVSNMSPEDSSIYLCSVIRGTTEAFFGQGTRLTVV.

This rearrangement joins TRBV7-2 to TRBJ2-1; 8 bases align to TRBD2. Per germline, CDR1 SGHTA and CDR2 FQGNSA. The V gene end was trimmed by 0 bases and the J gene end by 4 bases; junction bases not matched to a gene: 5. The CDR3 has 16 amino acids. Here the CDR3 reads CASSLASAGGYNEQFF. The CDR3 bases are TGTGCCAGCAGCTTAGCGTCTGCGGGAGGTTACAATGAGCAGTTCTTC. The variable domain in full, with the rest retrieved from reference TRBV7-2 and TRBJ2-1, is GAGVSQSPSNKVTEKGKDVELRCDPISGHTALYWYRQSLGQGLEFLIYFQGNSAPDKSGLPSDRFSAERTGGSVSTLTIQRTQQEDSAVYLCASSLASAGGYNEQFFGPGTRLTVL.

The V and J genes are TRBV7-3 and TRBJ2-2; D call uncertain. The CDR3 length is 12 residues. Trimming took off 3 bases at V and 5 bases at J, with 4 bases between the two ends. Germline V gene lookup returns CDR1 SGHTA and CDR2 FQGTGA. The CDR3 region is CASSFTTGELFF. The CDR3 DNA reads TGTGCCAGCAGCTTCACTACCGGGGAGCTGTTTTTT.

CDR3 DNA sequence: TGTGCCAGCAGTTACGGGGGACTCTCTAACTCCTACAATGAGCAGTTCTTC. It specifies CASSYGGLSNSYNEQFF. The chain combines TRBV6-2 or TRBV6-3 with TRBJ2-1; weak D call: TRBD2 (6 bases). Germline V gives CDR1 MNHEY, CDR2 SVGEGT. There are 17 residues in the CDR3. The V and J ends lost 2 bases and 0 bases respectively, with 14 bases between them.

This clone was found a few times. The CDR3 sequence: CASRGGSAQGEQFF. CDR3 sequence (DNA): TGCGCCAGCAGAGGCGGGAGTGCGCAGGGTGAGCAGTTCTTC. The chain recombines TRBV5-1 with TRBJ2-1; 7 bases line up with TRBD2. J was trimmed by 9 bases and V by 5 bases; bases with no gene match: 11. Germline V gene lookup returns CDR1 SGHRS and CDR2 YFSETQ. This CDR3 region has 14 residues.

CDR3 amino acids: CASSPSGRREQYF. CDR3 nucleotides: TGCGCCAGCAGCCCTTCAGGGAGGAGGGAGCAGTACTTC. The chain employs TRBV5-1 and TRBJ2-7; maybe TRBD2 (6 bases). Germline CDR1 SGHRS, CDR2 YFSETQ. Trimming removed 4 bases at V and 7 bases at J, with 15 bases between. This CDR3 contains 13 residues.

This chain connects TRBV5-5 to TRBJ1-2; D unresolved. V lost 5 bases to trimming and J lost 5 bases, with 10 bases between them. CDR3 length: 12 amino acids. Germline V CDR1 and CDR2: SGHKS, YYEKEE (reference sequence). The CDR3 nucleotides read TGTGCCAGCAGTTCTTGGTCGTATGGCTACACCTTC. Amino acid sequence: CASSSWSYGYTF.

The chain uses TRBV6-6 and TRBJ2-1; 7 nucleotides line up with TRBD2. Germline CDR1 reads MNHNY; CDR2 reads SVGAGI (reference sequence). With V trimmed by 6 bases and J by 6 bases, 5 bases remained unmatched. This CDR3 comprises 13 residues. The CDR3, as DNA: TGTGCCAGCAGGAGCGGGACGGCCAATGAGCAGTTCTTC. It specifies CASRSGTANEQFF.

The chain links TRBV6-5 to TRBJ1-2; D is ambiguous. The V gene's germline CDR1 is MNHEY and CDR2 SVGAGI. There are 14 residues in the CDR3. V lost 3 bases and J 4 bases, leaving 12 bases between the germline ends. The CDR3 loop reads CASSYLGKGYGYTF. CDR3 nucleotide sequence: TGTGCCAGCAGTTATTTGGGGAAGGGCTATGGCTACACCTTC.

The chain joins TRBV7-9 to TRBJ2-5; D call uncertain. There are 14 residues in the CDR3. V gave up 5 bases and J gave up 3 bases, with 13 bases separating them. Germline V gives CDR1 SEHNR, CDR2 FQNEAQ (reference sequence). The DNA of the CDR3 is TGTGCCAGCAGCCAGCCCGGACGGAAAGAGACCCAGTACTTC. It translates to CASSQPGRKETQYF.

V and J are TRBV19 and TRBJ2-1; 7 nucleotides line up with TRBD2. Trimming removed 6 bases from V and 9 bases from J; junction bases left unmatched: 8. The CDR3 is 13 amino acids. Per germline, CDR1 LNHDA and CDR2 SQIVND (reference sequence). CDR3 loop: CASSSGLGVEQFF. In DNA, the CDR3 is TGTGCCAGTAGCTCTGGACTAGGGGTTGAGCAGTTCTTC.

The chain combines TRBV5-4 with TRBJ1-2, with 11 bases identical to TRBD1. The ends lost 4 bases at V and 4 bases at J; junction bases unmatched: 6. Germline assignment: CDR1 SGHNT and CDR2 YYREEE (reference sequence). The CDR3 runs 15 residues. The CDR3 sequence: CASSLGQGGLYGYTF. In DNA form, the CDR3 reads TGTGCCAGCAGCCTGGGACAGGGGGGACTCTATGGCTACACCTTC. Looking up the rest from reference TRBV5-4 and TRBJ1-2 gives the full variable domain: ETGVTQSPTHLIKTRGQQVTLRCSSQSGHNTVSWYQQALGQGPQFIFQYYREEENGRGNFPPRFSGLQFPNYSSELNVNALELDDSALYLCASSLGQGGLYGYTFGSGTRLTVV.

This sequence joins TRBV4-1 and TRBJ2-3; D remains ambiguous. The germline V and J ends were trimmed by 2 bases and 1 base, with 16 bases remaining between them. Germline CDR1 reads MGHRA; CDR2 reads YSYEKL. There are 17 residues in the CDR3. The CDR3 loop reads CASSQPGKESGTDTQYF. DNA of the CDR3: TGCGCCAGCAGCCAACCCGGCAAAGAGAGTGGCACAGATACGCAGTATTTT.

CDR3 loop: CASSPRTGYRVQPQHF. CDR3 DNA: TGTGCCAGTAGTCCCCGGACAGGTTATAGAGTACAGCCCCAGCATTTT. J is TRBJ1-5 and V is TRBV19, with 7 nucleotides matching TRBD1. CDR1 and CDR2 (germline): LNHDA, SQIVND (reference sequence). The length of the CDR3 is 16 residues. The junction had 14 bases not matched to a gene; V was cut back by 5 bases and J by 7 bases.

The chain recombines TRBV5-1 with TRBJ1-1; D not certain. CDR1 is SGHRS and CDR2 is YFSETQ in the germline V gene. The CDR3 totals 13 residues. V was pared by 1 base and J by 4 bases, with 8 bases between. The CDR3 nucleotides read TGCGCCAGCAGCTTGATCCAGGCCACTGAAGCTTTCTTT. Its protein is CASSLIQATEAFF.

V is TRBV2 and J is TRBJ2-3; 11 bases map to TRBD1. J gave up 5 bases and V 4 bases, and 8 bases lay outside the gene matches. This CDR3 region has 16 residues. Looked up from germline, CDR1 is SNHLY and CDR2 is FYNNEI. CDR3 in amino acids: CASSVAGTGGRDTQYF. The CDR3, as DNA: TGTGCCAGCAGTGTCGCGGGGACAGGGGGACGAGATACGCAGTATTTT.